The rows below give T cell receptor beta chains drawn from one sample of a study of CD8 T cells in Susac syndrome. TCRdb recomputed calls from the immunoSEQ multiplex PCR reads with MiXCR, one row per CDR3 protein. This table holds some 220,000 distinct CDR3 sequences, nearly 97% found once. The sample taken for sequencing was CD4+ T cells from PBMCs. All receptors derive from a human donor with multiple sclerosis. CDR3s include the opening cysteine and the closing phenylalanine or tryptophan. Fields, in order: V gene, J gene, D gene, clone size, CDR3 DNA, CDR3 protein. D genes are given only for firm matches. Size is stated for part of the rows, as once, few or many counts, or as a class when the clone is expanded.

TRBV29-1	TRBJ2-7	-	-	TGCAGCGTCCTGGGGGAGGCCTACGAGCAGTACTTC	CSVLGEAYEQYF
TRBV18	TRBJ1-5	-	-	TGTGCCAGCTCACCCCTTAGTGGGGCTGGTGCGAATAGCAATCAGCCCCAGCATTTT	CASSPLSGAGANSNQPQHF
TRBV7-9	TRBJ2-7	TRBD1	-	TGTGCCAGCAGCCCGAGATGGACAGGGGAGGACGAGCAGTACTTC	CASSPRWTGEDEQYF
TRBV6-6	TRBJ2-2	TRBD2	-	TGTGCCAGCTGGGCTGGGACTAGCGTAAACACCGGGGAGCTGTTTTTT	CASWAGTSVNTGELFF
TRBV7-2	TRBJ2-7	TRBD2	-	TGTGCCAGCAGCTTAGGCCTAGCGGGGGGAGGAACTAACGAGCAGTACTTC	CASSLGLAGGGTNEQYF
TRBV3-1	TRBJ2-4	-	-	TGTGCCAGCAGCCAGTCCTCCCACCAGTACTTC	CASSQSSHQYF
TRBV20-1	TRBJ2-1	TRBD2	once	TGCAGTGCTAGAGTAGGGGGAGCGGGAGGGTCCTACAATGAGCAGTTCTTC	CSARVGGAGGSYNEQFF
TRBV5-4	TRBJ1-4	-	-	TGTGCCAGCAGCTTAGGGGGGGGTCGTGAAAAACTGTTTTTT	CASSLGGGREKLFF
TRBV27	TRBJ2-5	-	-	TGTGCCAGCAGTCCACTCGGTGGGAGCGGAAAGACCCAGTACTTC	CASSPLGGSGKTQYF
TRBV27	TRBJ2-5	-	-	TGTGCCAGCAGTTTAGGTTTGGGCGCAGGGGTGCAAGAGACCCAGTACTTC	CASSLGLGAGVQETQYF
TRBV9	TRBJ2-1	TRBD2	-	TGTGCCAGCAGCGCCAGAGAGGCTCCGGGACTAGGCTACAATGAGCAGTTCTTC	CASSAREAPGLGYNEQFF
TRBV24-1	TRBJ2-3	TRBD1	-	TGTGCCACCAGTGACAAACAGGGGGCGTCCACAGATACGCAGTATTTT	CATSDKQGASTDTQYF
TRBV20-1	TRBJ2-5	TRBD1	-	TGCAGTGCTCCCGACAGGGGAGGCGAGACCCAGTACTTC	CSAPDRGGETQYF
TRBV6-1	TRBJ2-5	TRBD1	-	TGTGCCAGCAGTGCTACAGGGGAAGGCTATCAAGAGACCCAGTACTTC	CASSATGEGYQETQYF
TRBV5-1	TRBJ2-3	-	-	TGCGCCAGCAGAGGCAGGGGAAGCACAGATACGCAGTATTTT	CASRGRGSTDTQYF
TRBV5-1	TRBJ1-5	-	-	TGCGCCAGCAGCTTCTCTGGTTACTGGCAGCCCCAGCATTTT	CASSFSGYWQPQHF
TRBV29-1	TRBJ2-5	-	few	TGCAGCGTCGGACCCACGGTAGGGGAGACCCAGTACTTC	CSVGPTVGETQYF
TRBV5-1	TRBJ1-4	-	-	TGCGCCAGCAGCCACGAACCGGGACGGGCGGAAGAAAAACTGTTTTTT	CASSHEPGRAEEKLFF
TRBV6-2/TRBV6-3	TRBJ2-5	-	-	TGTGCCAGCAGCCAGGTCGCGAGAGAGACCCAGTACTTC	CASSQVARETQYF
TRBV5-1	TRBJ2-2	-	-	TGCGCCAGCAGCTTTAGTGGAGTGAACACCGGGGAGCTGTTTTTT	CASSFSGVNTGELFF
TRBV30	TRBJ1-3	-	once	TGTGCCTGCGACAGGATTCGCTCTGGAAACACCATATATTTT	CACDRIRSGNTIYF
TRBV20-1	TRBJ2-7	-	-	TGCAGTGCTAGAGGGGGGACCAAGCTCTACGAGCAGTACTTC	CSARGGTKLYEQYF
TRBV7-3	TRBJ2-7	TRBD2	-	TGTGCCAGCAGTCTTAGCGGGAGATTGGCCTACGAGCAGTACTTC	CASSLSGRLAYEQYF
TRBV29-1	TRBJ2-2	TRBD2	-	TGCAGCGTGTCGGGACTAGCGGACACCGGGGAGCTGTTTTTT	CSVSGLADTGELFF
TRBV10-3	TRBJ1-1	-	-	TGTGCCATCAGTGAGTCGACGGGAGGGATGAACACTGAAGCTTTCTTT	CAISESTGGMNTEAFF
TRBV20-1	TRBJ2-2	TRBD2	once	TGCAGTGCTAGAGTAGAGGCTAGCGGGAACACCGGGGAGCTGTTTTTT	CSARVEASGNTGELFF
TRBV25-1	TRBJ2-3	TRBD2	-	TGTGCCAGCAGTGAAGCAGGGAGGGGAGATACGCAGTATTTT	CASSEAGRGDTQYF